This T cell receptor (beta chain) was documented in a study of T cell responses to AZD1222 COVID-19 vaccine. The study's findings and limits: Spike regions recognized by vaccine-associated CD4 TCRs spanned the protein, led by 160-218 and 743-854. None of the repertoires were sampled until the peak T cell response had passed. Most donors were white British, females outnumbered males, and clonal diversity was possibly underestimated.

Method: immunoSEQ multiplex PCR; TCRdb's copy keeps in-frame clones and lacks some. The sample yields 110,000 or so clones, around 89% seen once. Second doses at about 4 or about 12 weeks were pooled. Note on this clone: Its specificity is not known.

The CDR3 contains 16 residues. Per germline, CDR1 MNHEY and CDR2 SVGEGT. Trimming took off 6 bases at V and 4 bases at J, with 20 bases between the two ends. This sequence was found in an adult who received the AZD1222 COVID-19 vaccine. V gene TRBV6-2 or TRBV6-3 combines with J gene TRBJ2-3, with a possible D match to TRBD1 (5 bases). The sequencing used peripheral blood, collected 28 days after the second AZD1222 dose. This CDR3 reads CASSSQDSPGADTQYF. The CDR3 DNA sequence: TGTGCCAGCAGCTCTCAAGACAGCCCTGGGGCAGATACGCAGTATTTT.